This TCR beta chain was sequenced during a study of blood T cell repertoires in COVID-19. The overall study: The study drew acute and convalescent COVID-19 samples from the United States, Italy and Spain. Nucleic acid was either cDNA or gDNA, and it came from T cells, B-cell-depleted T cells, or PBMCs.

On this clone itself: Other DNA sequences of this sample code for an identical CDR3.

Profiled with immunoSEQ multiplex PCR; TCRdb holds only in-frame clones, not every one. Of approximately 200,000 clones detected, around 82% appear once; the ten largest clones hold around 3%. CDR1 is MDHEN and CDR2 is SYDVKM in the germline V gene. The CDR3 runs 14 residues. V gave up 7 bases and J gave up 3 bases; unmatched junction bases: 8. The clonotype comes from a woman in her twenties or thirties who had recovered from COVID-19. The sample was peripheral blood. This rearrangement joins TRBV28 to TRBJ2-7; the match to TRBD2 covers 8 bases. This CDR3 reads CASTPGGAGYEQYF. The CDR3 DNA sequence: TGTGCCAGCACCCCCGGGGGGGCTGGCTACGAGCAGTACTTC.